Described below is a single TCR beta chain sequence and its context. Sequencing used immunoSEQ multiplex PCR; TCRdb keeps in-frame clones, though not all of them. There are about 260,000 clones in the sample; over 80% occur only once, and about 1.6% lies in the top ten. This entry comes from a study of blood T cell repertoires in COVID-19. The specimen sequenced was peripheral blood. This TCR was recovered from a woman in her forties who had recovered from COVID-19.

CDR3 nucleotides: TGTGCCAGTAGTACTGGCCTTGAAAAACTGTTTTTT. Translated, it gives CASSTGLEKLFF. The V gene is TRBV19, the J gene TRBJ1-4; D unresolved. This CDR3 spans 12 amino acids. Trimming removed 4 bases at V and 7 bases at J, with 7 bases between. Germline CDR1 and CDR2: LNHDA and SQIVND (reference sequence). Using reference TRBV19 and TRBJ1-4 for the parts outside the CDR3, the full variable domain is DGGITQSPKYLFRKEGQNVTLSCEQNLNHDAMYWYRQDPGQGLRLIYYSQIVNDFQKGDIAEGYSVSREKKESFPLTVTSAQKNPTAFYLCASSTGLEKLFFGSGTQLSVL.